Listed below are T cell receptor beta chains from one sample, sequenced in a study of lymphopenia after photon versus proton radiotherapy. Repertoires were generated with immunoSEQ multiplex PCR, while TCRdb's copy carries only in-frame clones and drops some. The table has tens of thousands of clones, around 84% seen once; the top ten hold around 2%. The specimen comprised peripheral blood, sampled from a patient treated with proton-based radiotherapy. The receptors derive from a man between 60 and 70 years old with pancreatic cancer. Both conserved end residues are trimmed from each CDR3. D genes are given only for firm matches.

NA | 13 | TRBV29-1 | SVKGGTSGGNEQF
NA | 14 | TRBV5-1 | ASSSGQILTGNTIY
NA | 11 | TRBV28 | ASSLFLGNEQY
NA | 10 | TRBV18 | ASSNLRGGYT
TRBD1 | 12 | TRBV29-1 | SALRQGARDEQY
NA | 11 | TRBV7-3 | ASSANTGYEQY
TRBD2 | 14 | TRBV7-2 | ASSSTSGRKQETQY
NA | 12 | TRBV19 | ASRGTGDYNEQF
NA | 11 | TRBV9 | ASSVPDRLGAF
NA | 9 | TRBV28 | ASSLRFGAF
NA | 14 | TRBV4-2 | ASSQEIIRSAYGYT
NA | 13 | TRBV2 | ASIAQDTLRETQY
TRBD1 | 11 | TRBV2 | ASSQTGVETQY
NA | 10 | TRBV6-1 | ASRISTDTQY
NA | 14 | TRBV19 | ASSARGGVSYNEQF
TRBD2 | 13 | TRBV6-1 | AIPVSREGLLEQY
NA | 13 | TRBV7-2 | ASSLAGAGGGAEY
NA | 14 | TRBV13 | ASSFGAGAKNTEAF
TRBD1 | 12 | TRBV5-4 | ASSRKDRDTEAF
NA | 12 | TRBV13 | ASSFRAADGELF
NA | 12 | TRBV9 | ASSPRPTADVLT
TRBD2 | 13 | TRBV6-6 | ASSFTSGRTYEQY
NA | 12 | TRBV6-1 | ASSVGTAMMELF
NA | 10 | TRBV28 | ASSFGRREQY
TRBD1 | 17 | TRBV11-2 | ASSFNLGQGRSSKNIQY
TRBD2 | 15 | TRBV11-3 | ASSLETGRAWTGELF
NA | 10 | TRBV9 | ASSVSKDTQY
NA | 12 | TRBV27 | ASKSGQNTYEQY
TRBD1 | 11 | TRBV28 | ASNLQGKREQY
TRBD2 | 14 | TRBV30 | AWSDVIGTSGFTQY
NA | 10 | TRBV5-4 | ASSLVFNEQF
NA | 13 | TRBV18 | ASSHGAPFSYEQY
NA | 11 | TRBV7-2 | ASSLAWTDTQY
TRBD2 | 12 | TRBV5-1 | ASNDGRAFETQY
NA | 12 | TRBV19 | ASSPLTGTGELF
TRBD1 | 17 | TRBV28 | ASSLWAIQKDRVSTEAF
NA | 13 | TRBV15 | ATSREDYPWNEQF
NA | 13 | TRBV14 | ASSPKDRVYTEAF
NA | 14 | TRBV18 | ASSRNPNPSQETQY
NA | 13 | TRBV28 | ASSLSRAVSYGYT
NA | 15 | TRBV5-1 | ASSFLPGKYSYYGYT
NA | 11 | TRBV6-5 | ASQRDGGNTIY
TRBD2 | 14 | TRBV5-4 | ATTPFAGGLIGELF
NA | 13 | TRBV7-3 | ASSLSRLGADTQY
NA | 12 | TRBV5-4 | ASSASASYNEQF
NA | 13 | TRBV7-8 | ASSLNRVFPNEQF
NA | 11 | TRBV27 | ASSIGRYQPQH
NA | 12 | TRBV6-6 | ASSYGLRAGELF
NA | 13 | TRBV5-8 | ASSSLPGPRYEQF
NA | 13 | TRBV5-1 | ASTRGQPNTGELF
NA | 12 | TRBV5-1 | ASSLYGNLGEQY
TRBD2 | 12 | TRBV5-1 | ASSATGTNNEQF
NA | 11 | TRBV7-8 | ASSSRTGQPQH
NA | 12 | TRBV14 | ASSQDLIQETQY
TRBD1 | 11 | TRBV28 | ALGTGNTGELF
NA | 13 | TRBV7-9 | ASSLALSGAYEQY
NA | 14 | TRBV5-1 | ASSFTGLGSGNTIY
NA | 9 | TRBV28 | ASSPRGGHV
NA | 11 | TRBV6-5 | ASSHDSNYGYT